The clone carrying this TCR beta chain has just a few counts. Antigen: not known. This sample stems from a study of T-cell memory formation after mild COVID-19. MiXCR was run by TCRdb on the 5' RACE reads, yielding one entry per CDR3 protein. This sample has roughly 550,000 distinct CDR3 sequences, with about a fifth found just once. The CDR3 has 17 residues. The V end lost 3 bases, the J end lost 1 base, and 18 bases lay between the germline ends. Study-wide findings and caveats: Clones contracting day 15 to 85 were balanced CD4/CD8; later expanders leaned CD4+.

Source material: PBMCs or a T cell subset sorted from them (not recorded which). The receptor comes from an adult woman who had mild COVID-19 (a few samples of this study predate the infection). Cell type and time point are not known. The rearrangement links TRBV12-3 or TRBV12-4 to TRBJ1-2; D is ambiguous. CDR3 DNA sequence: TGTGCCAGCAGTTTCGGGAACTGGGCATTCTTTAACTATGGCTACACCTTC. Protein product: CASSFGNWAFFNYGYTF.